The 22 T cell receptor beta chains below come from one sample, sequenced in a study of blood T cell repertoires in COVID-19. The table came from immunoSEQ multiplex PCR; TCRdb's copy has only in-frame clones and leaves some out. The data hold 60,000 or so clones, with 84% observed a single time. The sample consisted of peripheral blood. These TCRs come from a woman aged 80 or over with acute or convalescent COVID-19.

This sequence joins TRBV12-3 or TRBV12-4 and TRBJ2-5; no reliable D call. CDR3 size: 13 residues. Trimming shortened V by 6 bases and J by 7 bases, and 15 bases separated the two germline ends. CDR3: CASSPNNPSTQYF. The CDR3 DNA follows: TGTGCCAGCAGCCCGAACAACCCCTCGACCCAGTACTTC.

V and J are TRBV19 and TRBJ1-3; possibly TRBD1 for D (5 bases). CDR1 is LNHDA, CDR2 SQIVND, per germline (reference sequence). The CDR3 sequence is 17 residues long. V was cut by 3 bases and J by 3 bases, with 18 bases left in between. CDR3 DNA: TGTGCCAGTAGTATTGGGGTCGGTAGGGGCCGTGGAAACACCATATATTTT. This gives the protein CASSIGVGRGRGNTIYF.

CDR3 in amino acids: CASSIQGSYEQYF. The CDR3 DNA reads as TGTGCCAGCAGCATCCAGGGCTCCTACGAGCAGTACTTC. This chain joins TRBV5-4 and TRBJ2-7; a possible D gene is TRBD1 (5 bases). The CDR3 covers 13 residues. Germline V gene data show CDR1 as SGHNT and CDR2 as YYREEE (reference sequence). Between the trimmed V and J ends, which lost 4 bases and 0 bases, there was a span of 8 bases.

The chain employs TRBV9 and TRBJ1-2, with a possible D match to TRBD1 (6 bases). This CDR3 has 14 amino acids. Germline assignment: CDR1 SGDLS and CDR2 YYNGEE. V gave up 0 bases and J gave up 4 bases, with 10 bases separating them. CDR3 bases: TGTGCCAGCAGCGTAGGCCAGGGGACCTATGGCTACACCTTC. It specifies CASSVGQGTYGYTF.

The chain is built from TRBV7-6 and TRBJ1-1, with D tentatively TRBD1 (5 bases). Trimming stripped 0 bases from V and 8 bases from J, with 10 bases between. The CDR3 consists of 13 residues. CDR1 and CDR2 (germline): SGHVS, FNYEAQ. CDR3: CASSLAGGDEAFF. Here the CDR3 DNA reads TGTGCCAGCAGCTTAGCGGGGGGGGACGAAGCTTTCTTT.

The V and J genes are TRBV11-2 and TRBJ2-7; weak D call: TRBD1 (7 bases). CDR1 is SGHAT and CDR2 is FQNNGV in the germline V gene. V was pared by 2 bases and J by 0 bases, with 14 bases between. This CDR3 region has 16 residues. In nucleotides, the CDR3 is TGTGCCAGCAGCTTAACCCAGGGGGGTCGCTCCTACGAGCAGTACTTC. Residues: CASSLTQGGRSYEQYF.

J is TRBJ1-2 and V is TRBV2; D gene uncertain. CDR1 and CDR2 (germline): SNHLY, FYNNEI. The CDR3 loop spans 12 amino acids. Trimming took off 8 bases at V and 5 bases at J, with 12 bases between the two ends. CDR3 sequence (DNA): TGTGCCAGCGACATGCTTGCTTATGGCTACACCTTC. It translates to CASDMLAYGYTF.

The chain is built from TRBV4-1 and TRBJ2-6; no firm D call. The CDR3 totals 15 residues. Trimming stripped 0 bases from V and 3 bases from J, with 6 bases between. CDR1 and CDR2 (germline): MGHRA, YSYEKL. CDR3 bases: TGCGCCAGCAGCCAAGACGGGTATGGGGCCAACGTCCTGACTTTC. It translates to CASSQDGYGANVLTF.

The rearrangement links TRBV14 to TRBJ1-4; 7 bases are shared with TRBD1. The CDR3 has 15 amino acids. Germline V gene lookup returns CDR1 SGHDN and CDR2 FVKESK. Trimming removed 4 bases from V and 8 bases from J; junction bases left unmatched: 10. For the CDR3, the DNA is TGTGCCAGCAGCCCCTACAGGGGAATCGGGGAAAAACTGTTTTTT. Protein: CASSPYRGIGEKLFF.

This clone has just one count. The chain combines TRBV10-2 with TRBJ2-7, with TRBD2 matching 8 bases. CDR1 and CDR2 from the germline V gene are WSHSY and SAAADI. J was trimmed by 3 bases and V by 2 bases; bases with no gene match: 0. CDR3 length equals 13 residues. For the CDR3, the DNA is TGCGCCAGCAGTGAGCTAGCGGGCTACGAGCAGTACTTC. As protein: CASSELAGYEQYF.

V and J are TRBV4-1 and TRBJ2-5, with a possible D match to TRBD1 (6 bases). The CDR3 loop spans 17 amino acids. The V and J ends lost 2 bases and 3 bases respectively, with 19 bases between them. Germline CDR1 MGHRA, CDR2 YSYEKL. For the CDR3, the DNA is TGCGCCAGCAGCCAAATTGGCCAGGGGAGTGGTAAAGAGACCCAGTACTTC. It translates to CASSQIGQGSGKETQYF.

The CDR3 DNA reads TGTGCCAGCAGCACAGGTGTAGCTGGAAACACCATATATTTT. Translated, it gives CASSTGVAGNTIYF. The rearrangement links TRBV9 to TRBJ1-3, with D maybe TRBD1 (5 bases). The length of the CDR3 is 14 residues. Germline CDR1 is SGDLS and CDR2 is YYNGEE. Deletions cut 4 bases from V and 2 bases from J, with 10 bases between.

The V gene is TRBV25-1, the J gene TRBJ2-5; TRBD1 agrees at 9 bases. With V trimmed by 3 bases and J by 5 bases, 13 bases remained unmatched. CDR3 length: 17 residues. Germline V CDR1 and CDR2: MGHDK, SYGVNS. CDR3 sequence reads: CASSDPTGGTGRETQYF. The CDR3 DNA follows: TGTGCCAGCAGTGACCCCACAGGGGGCACGGGTAGGGAGACCCAGTACTTC.

J is TRBJ1-6 and V is TRBV30; D is undetermined. The length of the CDR3 is 16 residues. CDR1 and CDR2 from the germline V gene are GTSNPN and SVGIG (reference sequence). V lost 1 base and J 6 bases, leaving 16 bases between the germline ends. This CDR3 is CAWSAGSGVGNSPLHF. As DNA, the CDR3 is TGTGCCTGGAGTGCGGGATCCGGAGTCGGTAATTCACCCCTCCACTTT.

The rearrangement joins TRBV7-2 to TRBJ1-3; D possibly corresponds to TRBD1 (5 bases). This CDR3 is 16 amino acids long. The germline V and J ends were trimmed by 1 base and 2 bases, with 12 bases remaining between them. Germline lookup yields CDR1 SGHTA and CDR2 FQGNSA. The CDR3 loop reads CASSLGGSTAGNTIYF. The CDR3 DNA reads TGTGCCAGCAGCTTAGGGGGCTCGACAGCTGGAAACACCATATATTTT.

This chain joins TRBV27 and TRBJ1-1; 9 bases fit TRBD1. Germline CDR1 is MNHEY and CDR2 is SMNVEV (reference sequence). V shed 5 bases and J 0 bases; nucleotides not matched to a gene: 7. This CDR3 has 16 residues. CDR3 region: CASSIGTGLLNTEAFF. The CDR3 DNA is TGTGCCAGCAGTATAGGGACAGGGCTTTTGAACACTGAAGCTTTCTTT.

The V call is TRBV19, the J call TRBJ1-5; unclear D gene. With 6 bases removed from V and 6 bases from J, the gap between germline ends came to 15 bases. This CDR3 spans 14 amino acids. Germline V gene sequence: CDR1 LNHDA, CDR2 SQIVND (reference sequence). The CDR3 protein is CASRINRRRQPQHF. The CDR3 DNA follows: TGTGCCAGTAGGATAAACCGGCGGCGTCAGCCCCAGCATTTT.

V is TRBV5-4 and J is TRBJ1-6; D is ambiguous. Deletions cut 1 base from V and 7 bases from J, with 6 bases between. The CDR3 loop spans 13 amino acids. Germline V gene lookup returns CDR1 SGHNT and CDR2 YYREEE (reference sequence). The CDR3 protein is CASSLTANSPLHF. Here the CDR3 DNA reads TGTGCCAGCAGCTTGACAGCAAATTCACCCCTCCACTTT.

V gene TRBV10-2 combines with J gene TRBJ2-7; 9 bases are shared with TRBD1. In germline, CDR1 is WSHSY, CDR2 SAAADI. The CDR3 runs 14 residues. After removal of 2 bases from V and 2 bases from J, the junction contained 1 base not matched to a gene. CDR3 sequence (DNA): TGCGCCAGCAGTGAGGGACAGGGGACCTACGAGCAGTACTTC. Protein: CASSEGQGTYEQYF.

The J gene is TRBJ1-2, the V gene TRBV5-1, with 10 positions matching TRBD1. The CDR3 length is 14 residues. Germline V CDR1 and CDR2: SGHRS, YFSETQ. J gave up 3 bases and V 7 bases, and 6 bases lay outside the gene matches. The CDR3 spells CASQPGTGDYGYTF. Written as DNA, the CDR3 is TGCGCCAGCCAGCCCGGGACAGGGGACTATGGCTACACCTTC.

The genes are TRBV20-1 and TRBJ2-3; tentatively, D is TRBD2 (6 bases). The V and J ends lost 0 bases and 11 bases respectively, with 9 bases between them. This CDR3 comprises 11 residues. Germline CDR1 reads DFQATT; CDR2 reads SNEGSKA (reference sequence). The CDR3 loop is CSARDPGGQYF. CDR3 bases: TGCAGTGCTAGAGACCCCGGGGGGCAGTATTTT.

The chain is built from TRBV5-1 and TRBJ1-1; 7 bases are a match to TRBD1. Germline V gene lookup returns CDR1 SGHRS and CDR2 YFSETQ. V dropped 5 bases and J dropped 1; count of bases not matched to a gene: 5. CDR3 size: 14 residues. CDR3 sequence reads: CASREGAGNTEAFF. The CDR3 DNA is TGCGCCAGCAGGGAGGGGGCGGGGAACACTGAAGCTTTCTTT.